Listed below are T cell receptor beta chains from one sample, sequenced in a study of cytomegalovirus exposure and HLA in healthy donors. Measured with immunoSEQ multiplex PCR; TCRdb has only the in-frame clones, and not every one. This repertoire includes some 120,000 clones. The sequencing sample was made of PBMCs. Every receptor here comes from a young man in good health and CMV-seronegative. The CDR3 runs from the conserved cysteine through the conserved F or W. The order of the fields is CDR3 protein, D gene, V gene. D genes are given only for firm matches.

CASSGTGDTGELFF,TRBD1,TRBV6-4
CSVMDGGDEKLFF,.,TRBV29-1
CASSSGFEQYF,.,TRBV7-2
CASSYLEDSPLHF,.,TRBV6-1
CASSEGTGFEKLFF,TRBD1,TRBV6-1
CSSQWGGQGADTQYF,TRBD1,TRBV29-1
CAWVESNQETQYF,.,TRBV30
CASSLAPGNTEAFF,.,TRBV5-1
CASTQGLAGIYNEQFF,TRBD2,TRBV2
CASSQFLSSGETGELFF,TRBD2,TRBV4-2
CASSLGEQQTQYF,.,TRBV7-2
CVSRRGSENSPLHF,.,TRBV6-5
CSVEYPGKDTQYF,.,TRBV29-1
CASSATQLAINYNEQFF,TRBD2,TRBV9
CASSQDRGRGTQYF,TRBD1,TRBV7-2
CASSLLGGVGTDTQYF,TRBD2,TRBV5-4
CASSLPNYEQYF,.,TRBV11-2
CASSVEGTGYGGYNSPLHF,TRBD1,TRBV9
CASSLTSGRTDEQFF,TRBD2,TRBV2
CASSLASGGTDTQYF,TRBD2,TRBV5-1
CASSLTGAPGEQFF,.,TRBV5-1
CAWSGTGVGQPQHF,TRBD1,TRBV30
CASSLEGGNYGYTF,.,TRBV28
CSVKGAWGHTF,TRBD1,TRBV29-1
CASSFGLAGDSETQYF,TRBD2,TRBV11-2
CASSVARDPRATEAFF,.,TRBV9
CASSEDSPGLASEQYF,TRBD2,TRBV2
CASSLRENTEAFF,.,TRBV11-3
CAWSVGLAGGALHF,.,TRBV30
CASSLGGLAGNKQETQYF,TRBD2,TRBV4-1
CAIYPGDSSYNEQFF,.,TRBV7-9
CASSSTGGLDGYTF,TRBD1,TRBV5-1
CASSAEGQSNQPQHF,TRBD1,TRBV5-1
CASSQVAGQSNQPQHF,.,TRBV4-1
CASSQKRNYGYTF,.,TRBV14
CASSPWTGAYNQPQHF,TRBD1,TRBV27
CASSPGTGDGYTF,TRBD1,TRBV9
CASTPGEYYGYTF,.,TRBV5-1
CASSQESGYTGELFF,.,TRBV4-1
CSARSTGELFF,.,TRBV20-1
CASSEAVAFF,.,TRBV2
CASSRRQGGTEAFF,TRBD1,TRBV5-5
CASSLLAVKYNEQFF,TRBD2,TRBV5-1
CASSPTPAGGSYNEQFF,TRBD2,TRBV7-8
CASRAGTPSTDTQYF,.,TRBV5-1
CASSVWGLSYNEQFF,.,TRBV9
CAISESMASGSYNEQFF,TRBD2,TRBV10-3
CASSATGVPGELFF,TRBD1,TRBV2
CASSLSRQIDTEAFF,.,TRBV5-6
CASSYRDRGYYEQYF,TRBD1,TRBV6-5
CAWGDAGTNNYNEQFF,.,TRBV30
CASSQDLISEYEQYF,.,TRBV14
CASSIRTGFGSYNEQFF,TRBD1,TRBV19
CASSPRDNRYNEQFF,.,TRBV18
CASSLPGTGMYEQYF,TRBD1,TRBV5-4
CASSLVVPGDLYYGYTF,.,TRBV5-6
CASGRDRGSETQYF,TRBD1,TRBV10-1
CASSEAGNTYEQYF,TRBD2,TRBV9
CATQGFNNEQFF,.,TRBV27
CASTLGVIAGTNYGYTF,.,TRBV21-1